The text below deals with one T cell receptor (beta chain). Study processing details: From reference gene primer amplification, estimates of nucleated cell counts were derived. Libraries were prepared by immunoSEQ multiplex PCR; TCRdb keeps only in-frame clonotypes and omits some of them. V and J calls and clone size come straight from that table; D and trimming were deduced from the DNA. The table records some 48,000 clones, around 90% of them present only once. This record belongs to a study of blood T cell repertoires in COVID-19. On the study more broadly: Samples taken during acute and convalescent COVID-19 were collected in the United States, Italy and Spain. PBMCs, B-cell-depleted T cells, or T cells provided the cDNA or gDNA that made up the material.

Germline trimming cut 6 bases from V and 1 base from J; bases unmatched to any gene: 0. Germline CDR1 reads MNHEY; CDR2 reads SMNVEV (reference sequence). The CDR3 runs to 14 residues. V usage is TRBV27 and J usage is TRBJ2-3; TRBD2 matches 11 bases. Input material: peripheral blood. The clonotype comes from a man between 65 and 79 years old with active COVID-19. The CDR3: CASRLAGGTDTQYF. For the CDR3, the DNA is TGTGCCAGCAGACTAGCGGGGGGCACAGATACGCAGTATTTT.